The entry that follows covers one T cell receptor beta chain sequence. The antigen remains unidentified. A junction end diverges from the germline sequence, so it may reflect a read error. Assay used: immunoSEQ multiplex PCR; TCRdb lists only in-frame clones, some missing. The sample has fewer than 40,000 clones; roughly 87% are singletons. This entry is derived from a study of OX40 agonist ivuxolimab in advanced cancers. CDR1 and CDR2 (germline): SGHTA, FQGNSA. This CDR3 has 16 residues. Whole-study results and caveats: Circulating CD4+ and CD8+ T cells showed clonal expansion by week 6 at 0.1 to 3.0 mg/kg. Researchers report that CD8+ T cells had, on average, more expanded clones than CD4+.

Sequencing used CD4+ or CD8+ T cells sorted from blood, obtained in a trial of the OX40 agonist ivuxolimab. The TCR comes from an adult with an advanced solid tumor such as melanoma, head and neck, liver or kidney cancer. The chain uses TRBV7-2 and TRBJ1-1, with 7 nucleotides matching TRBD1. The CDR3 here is CASSPGGGTAYTEAFF. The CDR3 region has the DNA TGCGCCAGCAGCCCAGGGGGAGGGACGGCGTACACTGAAGCTTTCTTT. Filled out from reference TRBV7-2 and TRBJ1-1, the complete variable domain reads GAGVSQSPSNKVTEKGKDVELRCDPISGHTALYWYRQSLGQGLEFLIYFQGNSAPDKSGLPSDRFSAERTGGSVSTLTIQRTQQEDSAVYLCASSPGGGTAYTEAFFGQGTRLTVV.